This T cell receptor (beta chain) emerged from a study of tumor and adjacent non-tumor tissue in lung cancer. Three rounds of nested PCR, following a modified ARM-PCR protocol, produced the TCRbeta library. TCRdb reanalysed the multiplex PCR reads using MiXCR and keeps one entry per CDR3 protein. The table includes about 75,000 distinct CDR3 sequences, roughly 70% detected once. The template was RNA from unsorted bulk tissue. More than 3 cm separated this lung sample from the edge of the tumor. Of note for this clonotype: One junction end does not reproduce the germline sequence, and a read error may be involved.

Germline V gene sequence: CDR1 MNHNS, CDR2 SASEGT. This CDR3 has 16 amino acids. The TCR sequence derives from a woman between 45 and 65 years old with non-small cell lung cancer. The specimen was distant non-tumor lung tissue. J is TRBJ2-1 and V is TRBV6-1; 11 nucleotides agree with TRBD1. CDR3 nucleotide sequence: TGTGTCAGCACTGCATCCGGGACAGGGGGACACAATGAGCACTTCTTC. Its translation is CVSTASGTGGHNEHFF.